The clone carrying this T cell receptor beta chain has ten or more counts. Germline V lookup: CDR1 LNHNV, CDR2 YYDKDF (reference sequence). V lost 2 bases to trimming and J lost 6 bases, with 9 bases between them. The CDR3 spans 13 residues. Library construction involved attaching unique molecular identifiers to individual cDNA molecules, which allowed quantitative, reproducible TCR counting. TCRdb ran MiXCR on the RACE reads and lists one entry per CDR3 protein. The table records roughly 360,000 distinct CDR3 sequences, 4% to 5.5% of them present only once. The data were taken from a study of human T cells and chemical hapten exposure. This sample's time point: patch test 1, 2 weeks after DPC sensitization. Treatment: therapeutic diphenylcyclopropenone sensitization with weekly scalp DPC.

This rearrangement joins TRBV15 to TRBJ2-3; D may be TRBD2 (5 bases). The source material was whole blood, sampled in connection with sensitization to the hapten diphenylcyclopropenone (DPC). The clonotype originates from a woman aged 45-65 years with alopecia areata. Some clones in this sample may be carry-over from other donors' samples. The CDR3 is CATSRSGGDTQYF. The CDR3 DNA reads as TGTGCCACCAGCAGAAGCGGTGGGGATACGCAGTATTTT.